This T cell receptor (beta chain) came from a study of response to subunit inactivated influenza vaccine. Study-wide findings and caveats: Each seasonal flu vaccination may recruit only limited new T cells, authors suggested.

This clonotype was observed once. Its antigen remains unidentified. TCRdb fed the RT-PCR reads into MiXCR, producing one record per CDR3 protein. The sample has over 400,000 distinct CDR3 sequences, approximately 12% seen once; the top ten hold roughly 14%. Trimming at V came to 0 bases and at J to 7 bases, leaving 8 bases not matched to a gene. The CDR3 contains 15 residues. Germline CDR1 is ENHRY and CDR2 is SYGVKD. Sequences were derived from PBMCs from blood, sampled 40 to 50 days after vaccination. The TCR was taken from a man aged 50-60 years who received an inactivated influenza vaccine. This rearrangement joins TRBV10-3 to TRBJ2-7, with TRBD2 identical over 8 bases. As DNA, the CDR3 is TGTGCCATCAGTGAGTCATCCGGGAGGGCCGGGGAGCAGTACTTC. Protein product: CAISESSGRAGEQYF.